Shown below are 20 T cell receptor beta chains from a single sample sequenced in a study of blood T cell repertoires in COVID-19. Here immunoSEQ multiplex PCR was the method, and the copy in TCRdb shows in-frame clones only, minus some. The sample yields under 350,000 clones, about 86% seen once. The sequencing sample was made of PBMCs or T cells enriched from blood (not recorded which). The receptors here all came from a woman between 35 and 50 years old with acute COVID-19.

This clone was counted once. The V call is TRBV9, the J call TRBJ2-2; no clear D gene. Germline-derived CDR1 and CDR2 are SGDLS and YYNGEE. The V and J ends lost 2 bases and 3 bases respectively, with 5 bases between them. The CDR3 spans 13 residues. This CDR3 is CASSVVDTGELFF. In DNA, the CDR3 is TGTGCCAGCAGCGTCGTTGACACCGGGGAGCTGTTTTTT.

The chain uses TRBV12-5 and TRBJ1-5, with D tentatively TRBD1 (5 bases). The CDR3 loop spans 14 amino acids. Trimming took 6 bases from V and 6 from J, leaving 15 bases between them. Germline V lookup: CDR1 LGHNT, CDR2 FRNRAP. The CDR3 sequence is CASGPSGGSQPQHF. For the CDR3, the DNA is TGTGCTAGTGGGCCGTCGGGGGGAAGTCAGCCCCAGCATTTT.

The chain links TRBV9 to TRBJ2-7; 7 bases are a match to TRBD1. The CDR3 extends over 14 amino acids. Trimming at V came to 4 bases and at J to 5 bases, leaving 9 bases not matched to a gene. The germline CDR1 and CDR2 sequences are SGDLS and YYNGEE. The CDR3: CASSPEQGPDEQYF. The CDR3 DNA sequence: TGTGCCAGCAGCCCGGAACAGGGGCCGGACGAGCAGTACTTC.

The CDR3 nucleotides are TGTGCCAGCAGCCCCAGCGCGGGAGGTGGTGAGCAGTTCTTC. Translation: CASSPSAGGGEQFF. The V call is TRBV11-3, the J call TRBJ2-1, with 8 bases lining up with TRBD2. V was pared by 5 bases and J by 9 bases, with 9 bases of the junction left unmatched. Germline V gives CDR1 SGHNT, CDR2 YENEEA. The CDR3 totals 14 residues.

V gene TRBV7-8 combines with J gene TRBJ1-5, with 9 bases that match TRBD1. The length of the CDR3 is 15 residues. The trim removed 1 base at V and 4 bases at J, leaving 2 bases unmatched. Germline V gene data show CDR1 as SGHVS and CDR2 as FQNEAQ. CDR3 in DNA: TGTGCCAGCAGCTTAGTGACAGGGGGTAATCAGCCCCAGCATTTT. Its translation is CASSLVTGGNQPQHF.

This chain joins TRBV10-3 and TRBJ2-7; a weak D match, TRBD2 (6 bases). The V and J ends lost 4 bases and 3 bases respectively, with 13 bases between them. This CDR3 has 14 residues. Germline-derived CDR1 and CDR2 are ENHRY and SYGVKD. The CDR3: CAISVGGSLYEQYF. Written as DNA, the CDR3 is TGTGCCATCAGTGTGGGAGGAAGCCTCTACGAGCAGTACTTC.

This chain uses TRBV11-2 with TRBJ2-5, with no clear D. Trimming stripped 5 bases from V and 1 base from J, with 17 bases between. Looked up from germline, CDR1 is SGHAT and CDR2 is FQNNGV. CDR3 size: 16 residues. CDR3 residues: CASSPPAESFQETQYF. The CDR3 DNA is TGTGCCAGCAGCCCCCCCGCGGAGTCCTTCCAAGAGACCCAGTACTTC.

The CDR3 nucleotides are TGTGCCAGCAGGGGGCGGGAGGGATACAATGAGCAGTTCTTC. Amino acid sequence: CASRGREGYNEQFF. The chain links TRBV2 to TRBJ2-1, with 9 bases aligning to TRBD2. CDR3 size: 14 residues. The germline CDR1 and CDR2 sequences are SNHLY and FYNNEI. With V trimmed by 6 bases and J by 4 bases, 4 bases remained unmatched. Together with reference TRBV2 and TRBJ2-1, the CDR3 gives the full variable domain: EPEVTQTPSHQVTQMGQEVILRCVPISNHLYFYWYRQILGQKVEFLVSFYNNEISEKSEIFDDQFSVERPDGSNFTLKIRSTKLEDSAMYFCASRGREGYNEQFFGPGTRLTVL.

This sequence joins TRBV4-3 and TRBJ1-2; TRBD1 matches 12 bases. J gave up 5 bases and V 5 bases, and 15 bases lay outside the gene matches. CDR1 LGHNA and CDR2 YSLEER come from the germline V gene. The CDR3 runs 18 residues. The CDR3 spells CASSGGGTGGDFGYGYTF. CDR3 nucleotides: TGCGCCAGCAGCGGGGGAGGGACAGGGGGCGATTTTGGTTATGGCTACACCTTC.

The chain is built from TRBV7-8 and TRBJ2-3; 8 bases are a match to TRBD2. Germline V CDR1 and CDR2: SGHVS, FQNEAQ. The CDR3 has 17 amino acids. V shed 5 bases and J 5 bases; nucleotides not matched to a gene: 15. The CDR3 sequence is CASSQRLAIYGGDTQYF. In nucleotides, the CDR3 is TGTGCCAGCAGCCAACGACTAGCGATATATGGTGGAGATACGCAGTATTTT.

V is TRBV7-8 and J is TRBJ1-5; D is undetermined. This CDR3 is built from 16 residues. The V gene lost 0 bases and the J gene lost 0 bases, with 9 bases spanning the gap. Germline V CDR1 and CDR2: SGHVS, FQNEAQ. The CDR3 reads CASSLASGYSNQPQHF. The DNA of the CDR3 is TGTGCCAGCAGCTTAGCATCGGGGTATAGCAATCAGCCCCAGCATTTT.

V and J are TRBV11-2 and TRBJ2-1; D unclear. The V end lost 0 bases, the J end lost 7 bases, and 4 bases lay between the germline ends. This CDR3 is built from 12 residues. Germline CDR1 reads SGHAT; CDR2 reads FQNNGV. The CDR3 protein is CASSLDINEQFF. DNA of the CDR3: TGTGCCAGCAGCTTAGATATTAATGAGCAGTTCTTC.

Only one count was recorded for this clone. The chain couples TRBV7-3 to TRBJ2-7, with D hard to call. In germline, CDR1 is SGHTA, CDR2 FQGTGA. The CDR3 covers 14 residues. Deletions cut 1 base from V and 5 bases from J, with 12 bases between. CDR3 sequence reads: CASSLRPLVDEQYF. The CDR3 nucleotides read TGTGCCAGCAGCTTAAGGCCCCTAGTCGACGAGCAGTACTTC.

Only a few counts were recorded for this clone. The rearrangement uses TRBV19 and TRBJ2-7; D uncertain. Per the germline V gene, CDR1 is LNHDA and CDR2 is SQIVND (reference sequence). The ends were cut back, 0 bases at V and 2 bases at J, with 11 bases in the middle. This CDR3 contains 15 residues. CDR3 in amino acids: CASSIDTEGPYEQYF. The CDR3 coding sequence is TGTGCCAGTAGTATAGATACAGAAGGCCCCTACGAGCAGTACTTC.

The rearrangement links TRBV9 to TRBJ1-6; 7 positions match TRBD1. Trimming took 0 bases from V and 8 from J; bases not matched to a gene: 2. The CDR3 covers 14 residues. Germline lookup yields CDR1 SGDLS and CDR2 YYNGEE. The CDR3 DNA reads TGTGCCAGCAGCGTAGGACAGGGATATTCACCCCTCCACTTT. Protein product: CASSVGQGYSPLHF.

The CDR3: CASSQESTGGYTF. As DNA, the CDR3 is TGTGCCAGCAGCCAAGAGTCGACTGGAGGCTACACCTTC. The genes are TRBV3-1 (or the pseudogene TRBV3-2) and TRBJ1-2; D gene uncertain. Trimming left V 0 bases short and J 8 bases short, with 10 bases between. CDR3 length equals 13 residues. Germline V gives CDR1 LGHDT, CDR2 YNNKEL (reference sequence).

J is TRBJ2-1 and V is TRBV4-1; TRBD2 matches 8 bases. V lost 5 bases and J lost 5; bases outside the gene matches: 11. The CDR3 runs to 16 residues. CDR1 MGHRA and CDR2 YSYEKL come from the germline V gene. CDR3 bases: TGCGCCAGCAGCTCTAGCGGGCGTCCCTTTGACAATGAGCAGTTCTTC. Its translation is CASSSSGRPFDNEQFF.

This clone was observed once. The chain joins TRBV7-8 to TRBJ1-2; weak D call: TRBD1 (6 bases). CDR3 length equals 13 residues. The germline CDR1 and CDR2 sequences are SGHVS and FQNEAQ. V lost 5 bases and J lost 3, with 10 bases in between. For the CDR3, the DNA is TGTGCCAGCAGCGTGGACAGCTACTATGGCTACACCTTC. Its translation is CASSVDSYYGYTF.

The CDR3 DNA sequence: TGTGCCAGCAGCATCGATGCCTACTCTAATTCACCCCTCCACTTT. As protein: CASSIDAYSNSPLHF. The chain links TRBV9 to TRBJ1-6, with D unresolved. Germline V CDR1 and CDR2: SGDLS, YYNGEE. V lost 4 bases and J 6 bases, leaving 14 bases between the germline ends. This CDR3 region has 15 residues.

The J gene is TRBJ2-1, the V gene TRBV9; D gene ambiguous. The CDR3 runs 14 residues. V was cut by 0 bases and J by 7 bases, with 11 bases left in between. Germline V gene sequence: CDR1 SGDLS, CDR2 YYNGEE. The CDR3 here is CASSVGPPRNEQFF. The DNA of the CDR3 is TGTGCCAGCAGCGTAGGTCCCCCCCGGAATGAGCAGTTCTTC.